The T cell receptor beta chain described here comes from a study of cytomegalovirus exposure and HLA in healthy donors. Study context: Ancestry clustering placed about 86% of about 400 genotyped donors in the Caucasian-associated cluster. Findings of the study overall: Follow-up analysis found HLA locus-dependent TCR association rates, highest for DRB1 and lowest for HLA-C. As immune exposure information, only CMV serostatus was available.

It was healthy bone marrow donors who served as donors. CDR1 and CDR2 from the germline V gene are SGHDN and FVKESK. The length of the CDR3 is 15 residues. The V segment lost 4 bases and the J segment 2 bases; nucleotides outside the gene matches: 5. PCR was performed using 60 Vbeta and 13 Jbeta primers. Libraries were prepared by immunoSEQ multiplex PCR; TCRdb keeps only in-frame clonotypes and omits some of them. The sample lists around 25,000 clones, 75% to 85% occurring once. As for this clone: Its antigen is still unknown.

The chain combines TRBV14 with TRBJ1-3; 7 bases agree with TRBD1. The clonotype originates from a male donor in good health and CMV-seronegative. The sequenced material came from PBMCs. CDR3 in amino acids: CASSRRQGPGNTIYF. In DNA, the CDR3 is TGTGCCAGCAGCCGTAGACAGGGACCTGGAAACACCATATATTTT.